This T cell receptor (beta chain) stems from a study of cytomegalovirus exposure and HLA in healthy donors. On the study more broadly: In an earlier analysis, approximately 120 million unique TCR beta sequences were found from some 170 million T cells.

Vbeta (60) and Jbeta (13) primers were used in the PCR. Generated by immunoSEQ multiplex PCR, the TCRdb table keeps only in-frame clones and is missing some. The sample contains about 160,000 clones, 86% of which appear only once. The table lists this clone with a count of one. The V gene lost 6 bases and the J gene lost 0 bases, with 4 bases spanning the gap. This CDR3 has 12 amino acids. Per the germline V gene, CDR1 is MNHEY and CDR2 is SVGAGI. The sample was PBMCs. The chain couples TRBV6-5 to TRBJ2-3; D gene uncertain. The receptor's source is a young woman in good health and CMV-seronegative. The CDR3 DNA reads TGTGCCAGCAGCCCTAGCACAGATACGCAGTATTTT. Protein: CASSPSTDTQYF.